A single sample is the source of the 31 T cell receptor beta chains below, sequenced in a study of CD8 T cells in Susac syndrome (dated by TCRdb to the late 2010s). The method was the immunoSEQ multiplex PCR assay. RNA was extracted with the RNeasy kit and roughly 0.5 to 1 ug was reverse transcribed using random hexamers. TCRdb reanalyzed the raw reads on its own, using fastp at Q25 for trimming and MiXCR for clone calling, and kept in-frame beta chains. Rows matching on CDR3 protein sequence are summarized as one entry with the most common DNA and genes. Within this sample are 150,000 to 200,000 distinct CDR3 sequences, with 94% of them counted one time only. The ten largest clones take up about 0.089% of the sample. The sample consisted of CD4+ T cells from PBMCs. These receptors were collected from a human donor with multiple sclerosis.

V usage is TRBV3-1 and J usage is TRBJ2-2; 8 bases fit TRBD2. CDR3 length equals 14 residues. The germline V gene encodes CDR1 LGHDT and CDR2 YNNKEL (reference sequence). Trimming cost V 6 bases and J 3 bases; bases outside gene matches: 3. CDR3 sequence reads: CASSLAGHTGELFF. Written as DNA, the CDR3 is TGTGCCAGCAGTCTAGCGGGCCACACCGGGGAGCTGTTTTTT. The full variable domain, with the rest looked up from reference TRBV3-1 and TRBJ2-2, is DTAVSQTPKYLVTQMGNDKSIKCEQNLGHDTMYWYKQDSKKFLKIMFSYNNKELIINETVPNRFSPKSPDKAHLNLHINSLELGDSAVYFCASSLAGHTGELFFGEGSRLTVL.

This clonotype was found once. The chain carries TRBV3-1 and TRBJ1-4; the D gene is possibly TRBD1 (5 bases). Trimming removed 4 bases from V and 10 bases from J, with 19 bases in between. The length of the CDR3 is 15 residues. The germline gives CDR1 LGHDT, CDR2 YNNKEL (reference sequence). The DNA of the CDR3 is TGTGCCAGCAGCCCTATATCAGGGCCCGGCGTAAAACTGTTTTTT. It codes for CASSPISGPGVKLFF.

The J gene is TRBJ1-3, the V gene TRBV7-2; tentatively, D is TRBD1 (6 bases). V shed 1 base and J shed 3 bases, with 10 bases lying between them. The CDR3 sequence is 15 residues long. Germline V gene data show CDR1 as SGHTA and CDR2 as FQGNSA. The CDR3: CASSLDTGSGNTIYF. Written as DNA, the CDR3 is TGTGCCAGCAGCTTAGACACAGGGAGTGGAAACACCATATATTTT. The full variable domain, with the rest looked up from reference TRBV7-2 and TRBJ1-3, is GAGVSQSPSNKVTEKGKDVELRCDPISGHTALYWYRQSLGQGLEFLIYFQGNSAPDKSGLPSDRFSAERTGGSVSTLTIQRTQQEDSAVYLCASSLDTGSGNTIYFGEGSWLTVV.

The chain combines TRBV20-1 with TRBJ1-2; no reliable D call. Germline-derived CDR1 and CDR2 are DFQATT and SNEGSKA (reference sequence). The CDR3 loop spans 15 amino acids. The ends were cut back, 5 bases at V and 2 bases at J, with 18 bases in the middle. The CDR3: CSASLGRAINYGYTF. In DNA form, the CDR3 reads TGCAGTGCTTCCCTGGGGAGGGCCATCAACTATGGCTACACCTTC.

The chain uses TRBV7-8 and TRBJ1-3; 7 nucleotides agree with TRBD1. The CDR3 length is 15 residues. The V gene end was trimmed by 6 bases and the J gene end by 8 bases; junction bases not matched to a gene: 13. Germline CDR1 and CDR2: SGHVS and FQNEAQ. CDR3 DNA sequence: TGTGCCAGCAGACACGACAGGGACCGAAGCTACACCATATATTTT. Encoded protein: CASRHDRDRSYTIYF.

This chain joins TRBV2 and TRBJ1-6; 11 bases agree with TRBD1. The V gene's germline CDR1 is SNHLY and CDR2 FYNNEI. The CDR3 is 13 amino acids. V lost 6 bases, J lost 9 bases, and 1 base stayed unmatched. In DNA, the CDR3 is TGTGCCAGCAGGGGACAGGGGGTTTCACCCCTCCACTTT. Translated: CASRGQGVSPLHF.

The chain is built from TRBV7-8 and TRBJ2-1, with TRBD1 as a possible D gene (6 bases). V dropped 4 bases and J dropped 2 bases, with 12 bases sitting between them. The CDR3 totals 15 residues. CDR1 and CDR2 from the germline V gene are SGHVS and FQNEAQ. The CDR3 is CASSSGQIAYNEQFF. CDR3 bases: TGTGCCAGCAGCTCCGGACAGATAGCCTACAATGAGCAGTTCTTC. Together with reference TRBV7-8 and TRBJ2-1, the CDR3 gives the full variable domain: GAGVSQSPRYKVAKRGQDVALRCDPISGHVSLFWYQQALGQGPEFLTYFQNEAQLDKSGLPSDRFFAERPEGSVSTLKIQRTQQEDSAVYLCASSSGQIAYNEQFFGPGTRLTVL.

The chain employs TRBV30 and TRBJ1-5; D remains unclear. Germline V CDR1 and CDR2: GTSNPN, SVGIG (reference sequence). The length of the CDR3 is 13 residues. V lost 1 base, J lost 1 base, and 5 bases lay in between. The CDR3 reads CAWSGQSNQPQHF. CDR3 nucleotide sequence: TGTGCCTGGAGTGGGCAGAGCAATCAGCCCCAGCATTTT.

This chain joins TRBV7-2 and TRBJ2-7; perhaps TRBD1 as D (5 bases). The ends were cut back, 3 bases at V and 6 bases at J, with 15 bases in the middle. The CDR3 totals 14 residues. Germline V lookup: CDR1 SGHTA, CDR2 FQGNSA. This CDR3 reads CASSLLRAQGEQYF. CDR3 in DNA: TGTGCCAGCAGCTTGCTCCGGGCCCAGGGCGAGCAGTACTTC. Combining the CDR3 with reference TRBV7-2 and TRBJ2-7 gives the whole variable domain GAGVSQSPSNKVTEKGKDVELRCDPISGHTALYWYRQSLGQGLEFLIYFQGNSAPDKSGLPSDRFSAERTGGSVSTLTIQRTQQEDSAVYLCASSLLRAQGEQYFGPGTRLTVT.

The gene calls are TRBV7-2 and TRBJ2-1; 9 nucleotides line up with TRBD2. The V segment lost 3 bases and the J segment 1 base; nucleotides outside the gene matches: 1. This CDR3 has 15 amino acids. The germline gives CDR1 SGHTA, CDR2 FQGNSA. This CDR3 is CASSFSGGSYNEQFF. The CDR3 coding sequence is TGTGCCAGCAGCTTTAGCGGGGGATCCTACAATGAGCAGTTCTTC. Using reference TRBV7-2 and TRBJ2-1 for the parts outside the CDR3, the full variable domain is GAGVSQSPSNKVTEKGKDVELRCDPISGHTALYWYRQSLGQGLEFLIYFQGNSAPDKSGLPSDRFSAERTGGSVSTLTIQRTQQEDSAVYLCASSFSGGSYNEQFFGPGTRLTVL.

The V call is TRBV29-1, the J call TRBJ1-2, with 10 bases lining up with TRBD1. V lost 7 bases and J lost 1; bases outside the gene matches: 12. The CDR3 has 16 residues. Germline V gene lookup returns CDR1 SQVTM and CDR2 ANQGSEA. The CDR3, as DNA: TGCAGCGGAGAAATACTGGGACAGGGGCTTAACTATGGCTACACCTTC. Its protein is CSGEILGQGLNYGYTF. The variable domain in full, completed from reference TRBV29-1 and TRBJ1-2, reads SAVISQKPSRDICQRGTSLTIQCQVDSQVTMMFWYRQQPGQSLTLIATANQGSEATYESGFVIDKFPISRPNLTFSTLTVSNMSPEDSSIYLCSGEILGQGLNYGYTFGSGTRLTVV.

This clonotype is a singleton in its sample. This sequence joins TRBV20-1 and TRBJ1-2; TRBD1 aligns across 8 bases. The CDR3 totals 12 residues. V was clipped by 3 bases and J by 8 bases; unmatched bases: 5. The germline CDR1 and CDR2 sequences are DFQATT and SNEGSKA (reference sequence). CDR3 sequence: CSASKGTGGYTF. The CDR3 DNA reads as TGCAGTGCTAGTAAGGGGACAGGAGGCTACACCTTC.

CDR3 amino acids: CASSRGVGAEAFF. The CDR3 DNA reads as TGTGCCAGCAGCCGAGGCGTCGGGGCCGAAGCTTTCTTT. V is TRBV4-2 and J is TRBJ1-1, with a tentative D call TRBD1 (5 bases). This CDR3 is 13 amino acids long. V lost 4 bases and J 8 bases, leaving 14 bases between the germline ends. Germline CDR1 is LGHNA and CDR2 is YNFKEQ.

Concerning this clonotype itself: An end of the junction differs from the germline gene, which may be a read error. The V gene is TRBV7-9, the J gene TRBJ2-7; tentatively, D is TRBD2 (5 bases). The length of the CDR3 is 13 residues. Germline assignment: CDR1 SEHNR and CDR2 FQNEAQ (reference sequence). The DNA for the CDR3 is TGTGCCAGCAGTTTAGCCCCCTTCGGGAAGCAGTACTTC. This translates into CASSLAPFGKQYF.

This clonotype was detected once. The rearrangement uses TRBV4-2 and TRBJ1-5; the match to TRBD1 covers 10 bases. Germline V gene data show CDR1 as LGHNA and CDR2 as YNFKEQ. With V trimmed by 1 base and J by 7 bases, 4 bases remained unmatched. The CDR3 has 15 amino acids. The CDR3 loop reads CASSQGTDRGQPQHF. The DNA for the CDR3 is TGTGCCAGCAGCCAAGGAACGGACAGGGGGCAGCCCCAGCATTTT.

Details on this clonotype: One junction end does not reproduce the germline sequence, and a read error may be involved. The chain couples TRBV19 to TRBJ1-5, with D uncertain. From germline, CDR1 is LNHDA and CDR2 SQIVND (reference sequence). This CDR3 is built from 13 residues. The CDR3 nucleotides are TGTGCCAGTAGTTCGGGTAGCTATCAGCCCCAGCATTTT. It is translated as CASSSGSYQPQHF.

The CDR3 DNA is TGTGCCAGCAGCCTGACAGGGACGGCGGGAACGCAGTATTTT. It yields the protein CASSLTGTAGTQYF. The chain joins TRBV6-2 or TRBV6-3 to TRBJ2-3; possibly TRBD1 for D (7 bases). Germline-derived CDR1 and CDR2 are MNHEY and SVGEGT. The CDR3 sequence is 14 residues long. V lost 6 bases, J lost 9 bases, and 19 bases lay in between.

The chain uses TRBV12-3 or TRBV12-4 and TRBJ1-1, with a possible D match to TRBD1 (6 bases). The CDR3 consists of 12 residues. The V gene lost 3 bases and the J gene lost 6 bases, with 8 bases spanning the gap. The CDR3 bases are TGTGCCAGCAGTTTTTCAGGGGCTGAAGCTTTCTTT. Amino acid sequence: CASSFSGAEAFF.

This chain joins TRBV12-3 or TRBV12-4 and TRBJ1-4; D uncertain. The CDR3 spans 13 residues. V lost 5 bases and J lost 7, with 11 bases in between. The CDR3 here is CASSREGSEKLFF. Written as DNA, the CDR3 is TGTGCCAGCAGTAGGGAGGGAAGTGAAAAACTGTTTTTT.

The chain's CDR3 is CASSLSGLGAFF. CDR3 DNA sequence: TGTGCCAGCAGCTTGTCGGGATTAGGAGCTTTCTTT. V gene TRBV5-6 combines with J gene TRBJ1-1; D not certain. CDR3 length equals 12 residues. V was pared by 1 base and J by 10 bases, with 11 bases between. Germline V CDR1 and CDR2: SGHDT, YYEEEE.

The chain is built from TRBV6-6 and TRBJ1-4; D unclear. The V gene lost 3 bases and the J gene lost 12 bases, with 11 bases spanning the gap. The CDR3 runs 12 residues. The germline V gene encodes CDR1 MNHNY and CDR2 SVGAGI (reference sequence). The CDR3 coding sequence is TGTGCCAGCAGTTATACCGGGGAGGAACTGTTTTTT. This codes for CASSYTGEELFF.

CDR3 coding DNA: TGTGCCAGCTCACGGATCTACACGGAGAGCACAGATACGCAGTATTTT. It codes for CASSRIYTESTDTQYF. The chain employs TRBV18 and TRBJ2-3; no firm D call. The germline CDR1 and CDR2 sequences are KGHSH and LQKENI. The CDR3 spans 16 residues. V lost 4 bases and J lost 0, with 14 bases in between.

This sequence joins TRBV29-1 and TRBJ2-5; D is possibly TRBD2 (7 bases). Germline loops: CDR1 SQVTM, CDR2 ANQGSEA. Trimming stripped 4 bases from V and 4 bases from J, with 13 bases between. The CDR3 runs 13 residues. The CDR3 loop is CSVAMRGGETQYF. CDR3 nucleotide sequence: TGCAGCGTTGCTATGAGGGGGGGAGAGACCCAGTACTTC.

The chain is built from TRBV9 and TRBJ1-2; the match to TRBD1 covers 9 bases. There are 13 residues in the CDR3. Germline V lookup: CDR1 SGDLS, CDR2 YYNGEE. Unmatched junction bases numbered 4, after V lost 3 bases and J lost 7 bases. The CDR3 coding sequence is TGTGCCAGCAGCGCCGGGACAGGGTTTGGCTACACCTTC. Residues: CASSAGTGFGYTF.

This chain joins TRBV6-5 and TRBJ1-1; no clear D gene. The CDR3 length is 14 residues. From germline, CDR1 is MNHEY and CDR2 SVGAGI. Trimming cost V 8 bases and J 3 bases, with 16 bases left between them. The CDR3 DNA follows: TGTGCCAGCGCCCTCCTACATGGGGACACTGAAGCTTTCTTT. This gives the protein CASALLHGDTEAFF.

The V gene is TRBV20-1, the J gene TRBJ1-1, with a tentative D call TRBD1 (5 bases). CDR3 length: 13 residues. Germline V gives CDR1 DFQATT, CDR2 SNEGSKA (reference sequence). V was trimmed by 1 base and J by 1 base, leaving 7 bases between them. CDR3 region: CSARGGENTEAFF. The CDR3 DNA follows: TGCAGTGCTAGAGGAGGGGAGAACACTGAAGCTTTCTTT.

The V gene is TRBV24-1, the J gene TRBJ2-5, with D possibly matching TRBD1 (6 bases). The V end lost 1 base, the J end lost 5 bases, and 16 bases lay between the germline ends. There are 16 residues in the CDR3. Looked up from germline, CDR1 is KGHDR and CDR2 is SFDVKD. CDR3 coding DNA: TGTGCCACCAGTGATTTCCCCATTGGGGGCGCGGAGACCCAGTACTTC. Amino acid sequence: CATSDFPIGGAETQYF.

The chain recombines TRBV24-1 with TRBJ2-2; the match to TRBD1 covers 9 bases. After removal of 2 bases from V and 4 bases from J, the junction contained 7 bases not matched to a gene. CDR1 KGHDR and CDR2 SFDVKD come from the germline V gene. CDR3 size: 17 residues. This CDR3 is CATSDWGGTGITGELFF. The CDR3 nucleotides are TGTGCCACCAGTGATTGGGGGGGGACAGGGATCACCGGGGAGCTGTTTTTT.

The gene calls are TRBV30 and TRBJ2-1; 7 nucleotides line up with TRBD2. The CDR3 totals 17 residues. V lost 2 bases, J lost 0 bases, and 10 bases stayed unmatched. In germline, CDR1 is GTSNPN, CDR2 SVGIG (reference sequence). The CDR3 coding sequence is TGTGCCTGGAGTCGACCGGGGGGAGCAAACTCCTACAATGAGCAGTTCTTC. Its protein product is CAWSRPGGANSYNEQFF.

This clonotype was detected a few times. J is TRBJ2-5 and V is TRBV3-1; D gene uncertain. Germline CDR1 and CDR2: LGHDT and YNNKEL (reference sequence). The CDR3 totals 12 residues. V was cut by 6 bases and J by 5 bases, with 10 bases left in between. The CDR3, as DNA: TGTGCCAGCAGAGCCCCTTGGGAGACCCAGTACTTC. Translating it yields CASRAPWETQYF.

The V call is TRBV29-1, the J call TRBJ2-5; 9 bases are a match to TRBD2. V lost 1 base, J lost 1 base, and 7 bases stayed unmatched. The CDR3 extends over 16 amino acids. Germline V gene data show CDR1 as SQVTM and CDR2 as ANQGSEA. This CDR3 is CSVEGASGTRQETQYF. The CDR3 bases are TGCAGCGTTGAAGGGGCTAGCGGGACGCGCCAAGAGACCCAGTACTTC.